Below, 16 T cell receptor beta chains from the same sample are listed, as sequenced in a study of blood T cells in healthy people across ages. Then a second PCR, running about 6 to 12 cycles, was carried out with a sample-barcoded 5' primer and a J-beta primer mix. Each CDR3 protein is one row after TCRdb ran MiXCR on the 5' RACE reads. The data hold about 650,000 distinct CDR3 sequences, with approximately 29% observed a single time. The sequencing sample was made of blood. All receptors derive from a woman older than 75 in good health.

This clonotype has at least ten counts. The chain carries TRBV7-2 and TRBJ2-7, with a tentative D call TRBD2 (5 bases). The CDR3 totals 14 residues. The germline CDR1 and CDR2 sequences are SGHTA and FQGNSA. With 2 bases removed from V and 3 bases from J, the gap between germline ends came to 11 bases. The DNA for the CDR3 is TGTGCCAGCAGCTTATCGGGCGGGCTCTACGAGCAGTACTTC. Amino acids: CASSLSGGLYEQYF.

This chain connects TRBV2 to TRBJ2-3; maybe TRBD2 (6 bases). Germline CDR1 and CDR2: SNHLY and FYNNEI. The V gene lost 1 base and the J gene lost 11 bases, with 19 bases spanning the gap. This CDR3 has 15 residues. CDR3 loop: CASSEGLAPQAGQYF. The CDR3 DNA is TGTGCCAGCAGTGAAGGCCTAGCGCCCCAGGCCGGGCAGTATTTT.

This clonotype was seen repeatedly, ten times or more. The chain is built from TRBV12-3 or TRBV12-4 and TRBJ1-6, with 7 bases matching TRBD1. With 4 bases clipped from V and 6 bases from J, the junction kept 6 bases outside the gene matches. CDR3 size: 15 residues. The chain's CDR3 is CASSSHRGSNSPLHF. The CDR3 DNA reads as TGTGCCAGCAGTTCTCACAGGGGTTCTAATTCACCCCTCCACTTT.

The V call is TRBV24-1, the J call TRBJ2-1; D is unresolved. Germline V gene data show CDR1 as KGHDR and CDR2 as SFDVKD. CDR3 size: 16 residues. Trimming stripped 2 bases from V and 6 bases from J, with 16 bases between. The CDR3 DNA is TGTGCCACCAGTGATTCCCGTTTGGAAAGGGCCAATGAGCAGTTCTTC. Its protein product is CATSDSRLERANEQFF.

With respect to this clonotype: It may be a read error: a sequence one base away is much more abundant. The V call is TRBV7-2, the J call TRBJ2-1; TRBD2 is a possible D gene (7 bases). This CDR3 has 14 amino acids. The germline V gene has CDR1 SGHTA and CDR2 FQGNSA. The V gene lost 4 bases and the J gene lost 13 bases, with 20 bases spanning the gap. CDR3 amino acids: CASSSSGGRETQFF. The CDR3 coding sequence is TGTGCCAGCAGCTCATCGGGGGGCCGGGAGACCCAGTTCTTC.

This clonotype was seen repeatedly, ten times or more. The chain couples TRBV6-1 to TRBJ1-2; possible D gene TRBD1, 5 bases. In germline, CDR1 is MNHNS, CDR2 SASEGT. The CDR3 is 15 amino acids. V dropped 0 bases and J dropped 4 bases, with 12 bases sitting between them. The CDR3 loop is CASSEATGGGYGYTF. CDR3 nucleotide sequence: TGTGCCAGCAGTGAAGCGACTGGGGGTGGCTATGGCTACACCTTC.

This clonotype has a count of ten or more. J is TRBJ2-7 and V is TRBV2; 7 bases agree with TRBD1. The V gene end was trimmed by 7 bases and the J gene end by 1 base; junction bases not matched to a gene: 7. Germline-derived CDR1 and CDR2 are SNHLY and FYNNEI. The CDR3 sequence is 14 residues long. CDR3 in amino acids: CASKRQGSSYEQYF. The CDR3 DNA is TGTGCCAGCAAAAGACAGGGAAGTTCCTACGAGCAGTACTTC. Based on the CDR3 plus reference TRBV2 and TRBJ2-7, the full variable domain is EPEVTQTPSHQVTQMGQEVILRCVPISNHLYFYWYRQILGQKVEFLVSFYNNEISEKSEIFDDQFSVERPDGSNFTLKIRSTKLEDSAMYFCASKRQGSSYEQYFGPGTRLTVT.

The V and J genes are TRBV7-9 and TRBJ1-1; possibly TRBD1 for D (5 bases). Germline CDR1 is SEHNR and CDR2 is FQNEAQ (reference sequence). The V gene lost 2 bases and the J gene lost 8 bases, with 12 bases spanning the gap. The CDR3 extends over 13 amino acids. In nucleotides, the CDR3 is TGTGCCAGCAGCTTATTCGGGGCGGACGAAGCTTTCTTT. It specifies CASSLFGADEAFF.

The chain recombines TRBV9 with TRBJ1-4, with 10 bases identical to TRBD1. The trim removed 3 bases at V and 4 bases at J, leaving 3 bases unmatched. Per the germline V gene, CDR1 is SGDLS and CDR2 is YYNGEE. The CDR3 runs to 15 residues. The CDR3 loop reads CASSAGTGVNEKLFF. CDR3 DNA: TGTGCCAGCAGCGCCGGGACAGGGGTTAATGAAAAACTGTTTTTT.

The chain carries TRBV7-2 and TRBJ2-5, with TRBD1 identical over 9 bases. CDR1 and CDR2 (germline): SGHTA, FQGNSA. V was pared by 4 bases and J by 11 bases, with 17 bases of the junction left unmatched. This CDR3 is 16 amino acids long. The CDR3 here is CASSSPPGTGRREQYF. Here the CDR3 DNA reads TGTGCCAGCAGCTCTCCCCCCGGGACAGGGAGGCGGGAGCAGTACTTC.

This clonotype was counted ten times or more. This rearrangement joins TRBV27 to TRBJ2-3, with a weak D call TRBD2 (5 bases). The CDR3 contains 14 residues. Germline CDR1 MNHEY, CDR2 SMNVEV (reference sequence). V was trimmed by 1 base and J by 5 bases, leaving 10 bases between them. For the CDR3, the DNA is TGTGCCAGCAGTTTATTAGCGTCTCAAGATACGCAGTATTTT. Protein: CASSLLASQDTQYF.

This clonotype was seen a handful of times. The chain's CDR3 is CASSLEVTGYNEQFF. The CDR3 DNA follows: TGTGCCAGCAGCCTGGAGGTCACAGGTTACAATGAGCAGTTCTTC. The chain has TRBV6-1 and TRBJ2-1, with D perhaps matching TRBD1 or TRBD2 (5 bases each). Germline lookup yields CDR1 MNHNS and CDR2 SASEGT. This CDR3 region has 15 residues. Trimming took off 6 bases at V and 4 bases at J, with 16 bases between the two ends.

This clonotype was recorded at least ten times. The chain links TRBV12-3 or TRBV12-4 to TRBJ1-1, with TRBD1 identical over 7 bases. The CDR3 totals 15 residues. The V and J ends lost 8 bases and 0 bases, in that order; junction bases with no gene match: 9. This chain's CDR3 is CASGRQGQMNTEAFF. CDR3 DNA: TGTGCCAGCGGCAGACAGGGACAAATGAACACTGAAGCTTTCTTT.

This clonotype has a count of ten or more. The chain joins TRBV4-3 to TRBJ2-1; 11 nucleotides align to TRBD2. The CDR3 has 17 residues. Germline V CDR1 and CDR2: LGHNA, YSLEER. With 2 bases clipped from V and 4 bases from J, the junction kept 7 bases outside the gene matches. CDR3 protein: CASSQLSGGALYNEQFF. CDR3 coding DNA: TGCGCCAGCAGCCAACTTAGCGGGGGGGCCTTATACAATGAGCAGTTCTTC.

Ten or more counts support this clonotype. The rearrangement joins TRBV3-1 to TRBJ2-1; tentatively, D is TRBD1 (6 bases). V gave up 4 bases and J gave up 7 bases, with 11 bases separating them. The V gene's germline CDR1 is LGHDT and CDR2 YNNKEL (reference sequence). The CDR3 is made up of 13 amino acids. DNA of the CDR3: TGTGCCAGCAGCCTCCCTACAGGGAATGAGCAGTTCTTC. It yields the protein CASSLPTGNEQFF.

The CDR3 reads CSVIRVDTQYF. CDR3 nucleotide sequence: TGCAGCGTAATCAGGGTAGATACGCAGTATTTT. The chain employs TRBV29-1 and TRBJ2-3; tentative D call: TRBD1 (5 bases). The V end lost 6 bases, the J end lost 5 bases, and 9 bases lay between the germline ends. This CDR3 has 11 residues. The germline V gene has CDR1 SQVTM and CDR2 ANQGSEA.